Shown below are 32 T cell receptor beta chains from a single sample sequenced in a study of pediatric ulcerative colitis. Method: immunoSEQ multiplex PCR; TCRdb's copy keeps in-frame clones and lacks some. The sample contains 17,000 or so clones, just under 75% of which appear only once. Rectal tissue came from one to two pinch biopsies taken at colonoscopy. The sequenced sample was gut tissue. These receptor sequences come from a girl aged 5-17 years with moderate ulcerative colitis.

This clone appeared a few times. This chain connects TRBV29-1 to TRBJ2-7; either TRBD1 or TRBD2 may fit D (5 bases each). CDR3 size: 15 residues. With 6 bases removed from V and 3 bases from J, the gap between germline ends came to 21 bases. Germline CDR1 and CDR2: SQVTM and ANQGSEA. The chain's CDR3 is CSVITPGPSGYEQYF. DNA for the CDR3: TGCAGCGTGATAACTCCGGGGCCCTCTGGCTACGAGCAGTACTTC.

This clone has just a few counts. The DNA for the CDR3 is TGTGCCAGCAGCCTAGAGGATTGCTCCAATCAGCCCCAGCATTTT. It is translated as CASSLEDCSNQPQHF. The rearrangement links TRBV7-6 to TRBJ1-5, with D hard to call. The CDR3 sequence is 15 residues long. V was trimmed by 5 bases and J by 3 bases, leaving 14 bases between them. The V gene's germline CDR1 is SGHVS and CDR2 FNYEAQ.

The chain joins TRBV7-9 to TRBJ2-5; D possibly corresponds to TRBD2 (6 bases). CDR3 size: 16 residues. The V gene lost 0 bases and the J gene lost 4 bases, with 15 bases spanning the gap. The germline gives CDR1 SEHNR, CDR2 FQNEAQ (reference sequence). CDR3: CASSLAGARGGETQYF. CDR3 in DNA: TGTGCCAGCAGCTTAGCAGGGGCGAGGGGAGGAGAGACCCAGTACTTC.

This CDR3 reads CSVEGRGLDYGYTF. The CDR3 DNA is TGCAGCGTTGAAGGAAGGGGGCTAGACTATGGCTACACCTTC. The V gene is TRBV29-1, the J gene TRBJ1-2; TRBD1 agrees at 7 bases. This CDR3 is 14 amino acids long. CDR1 is SQVTM, CDR2 ANQGSEA, per germline. With V trimmed by 1 base and J by 3 bases, 5 bases remained unmatched.

A word on this clone: An end of the junction does not agree with germline; a read error may underlie this. This rearrangement joins TRBV18 to TRBJ1-3; perhaps TRBD1 as D (5 bases). The germline V gene encodes CDR1 KGHSH and CDR2 LQKENI. This CDR3 has 12 amino acids. CDR3 DNA: TGTGCCGGCTCACGGGACGCAAACACCATATATTTT. This encodes CAGSRDANTIYF.

In its sample, this clone is medium-sized. The V gene is TRBV2, the J gene TRBJ2-7; unclear D gene. Germline loops: CDR1 SNHLY, CDR2 FYNNEI. This CDR3 is 11 amino acids long. V lost 6 bases and J 4 bases, leaving 7 bases between the germline ends. The CDR3: CASSPHYEQYF. The CDR3 nucleotides are TGTGCCAGCAGCCCTCATTACGAGCAGTACTTC.

The rearrangement links TRBV5-1 to TRBJ2-1; TRBD2 matches at 12 bases. With 4 bases clipped from V and 7 bases from J, the junction kept 12 bases outside the gene matches. The germline V gene has CDR1 SGHRS and CDR2 YFSETQ. The CDR3 sequence is 17 residues long. The CDR3 coding sequence is TGCGCCAGCAGCCCATCCCCACTAGCGGGAGGACGAAATGAGCAGTTCTTC. Amino acid sequence: CASSPSPLAGGRNEQFF.

This chain connects TRBV6-1 to TRBJ2-2; 9 positions match TRBD2. The germline V gene encodes CDR1 MNHNS and CDR2 SASEGT. The CDR3 sequence is 15 residues long. V gave up 2 bases and J gave up 6 bases; unmatched junction bases: 4. The CDR3 nucleotides read TGTGCCAGCAGTGAATTAGCGGGAGTGGCCGGGGAGCTGTTTTTT. It codes for CASSELAGVAGELFF.

CDR3 in DNA: TGTGCCAGCAGCGTCCTTGCGGGGCTCGGAGAGACCCAGTACTTC. This sequence encodes CASSVLAGLGETQYF. The V call is TRBV2, the J call TRBJ2-5, with D possibly matching TRBD2 (6 bases). CDR1 is SNHLY, CDR2 FYNNEI, per germline. The CDR3 extends over 15 amino acids. Trimming removed 6 bases at V and 4 bases at J, with 18 bases between.

The rearrangement links TRBV4-2 to TRBJ1-1; 7 bases agree with TRBD1. CDR3 length: 15 residues. Germline V lookup: CDR1 LGHNA, CDR2 YNFKEQ. V was pared by 1 base and J by 5 bases, with 7 bases of the junction left unmatched. The CDR3 nucleotides read TGTGCCAGCAGCCAAGCCAGTTTCAGGGGGACTGAAGCTTTCTTT. It specifies CASSQASFRGTEAFF.

This chain connects TRBV18 to TRBJ1-1; D perhaps matches TRBD1 (6 bases). V lost 1 base and J 4 bases, leaving 13 bases between the germline ends. This CDR3 comprises 15 residues. CDR1 is KGHSH and CDR2 is LQKENI in the germline V gene. CDR3 loop: CASSPRGHPATEAFF. CDR3 DNA: TGTGCCAGCTCACCACGGGGACATCCGGCCACTGAAGCTTTCTTT.

The J gene is TRBJ1-2, the V gene TRBV18; 8 positions match TRBD1. Trimming cost V 3 bases and J 14 bases; bases outside gene matches: 14. Germline CDR1 KGHSH, CDR2 LQKENI. The CDR3 extends over 14 amino acids. CDR3 in amino acids: CASSPNGQGSEWTF. CDR3 DNA: TGTGCCAGCTCACCCAACGGACAGGGATCGGAGTGGACCTTC.

The rearrangement uses TRBV19 and TRBJ2-2; 7 bases line up with TRBD2. V was pared by 5 bases and J by 5 bases, with 14 bases of the junction left unmatched. Per germline, CDR1 LNHDA and CDR2 SQIVND (reference sequence). The CDR3 loop spans 17 amino acids. The CDR3 DNA reads TGTGCCAGTAGTTCCCAGCGACTGGGCGGGGGAACCGGGGAGCTGTTTTTT. This gives the protein CASSSQRLGGGTGELFF.

The J gene is TRBJ2-7, the V gene TRBV5-8; D ambiguous. V lost 6 bases to trimming and J lost 3 bases, with 10 bases between them. The CDR3 has 12 amino acids. From germline, CDR1 is SGHTS and CDR2 YDEGEE. The CDR3 region has the DNA TGTGCCAGCAACCGGGCACACTACGAGCAGTACTTC. Translated: CASNRAHYEQYF.

V gene TRBV29-1 combines with J gene TRBJ2-3, with D unclear. The CDR3 length is 12 residues. Germline loops: CDR1 SQVTM, CDR2 ANQGSEA. V was pared by 4 bases and J by 3 bases, with 8 bases between. The CDR3 DNA follows: TGCAGCGTTGTCCGAGGAACAGATACGCAGTATTTT. Protein: CSVVRGTDTQYF.

The CDR3 nucleotides read TGTGCCAGCAGTACCATAGCGGGAGGGGGGGCAGATACGCAGTATTTT. Protein: CASSTIAGGGADTQYF. The chain links TRBV28 to TRBJ2-3; the match to TRBD2 covers 11 bases. The CDR3 covers 16 residues. V lost 5 bases to trimming and J lost 4 bases; unmatched junction nucleotides: 8. Germline V gene lookup returns CDR1 MDHEN and CDR2 SYDVKM.

This clone was seen once. Other nucleotide sequences in the sample specify the same CDR3. The chain uses TRBV9 and TRBJ2-5; no clear D gene. The germline V gene encodes CDR1 SGDLS and CDR2 YYNGEE. V lost 4 bases to trimming and J lost 2 bases, with 12 bases between them. The CDR3 spans 14 residues. The CDR3 coding sequence is TGTGCCAGCAGCCCCACCGGCGGACAAGAGACCCAGTACTTC. Its translation: CASSPTGGQETQYF.

The chain recombines TRBV5-4 with TRBJ2-3; TRBD2 matches 7 bases. The CDR3 extends over 16 amino acids. Per the germline V gene, CDR1 is SGHNT and CDR2 is YYREEE (reference sequence). Trimming removed 0 bases from V and 4 bases from J; junction bases left unmatched: 8. CDR3 sequence (DNA): TGTGCCAGCAGCTTGGGCGGGGGACCCCCGTCAGATACGCAGTATTTT. This sequence encodes CASSLGGGPPSDTQYF.

The chain links TRBV19 to TRBJ1-2; a possible D gene is TRBD1 (5 bases). The CDR3 length is 14 residues. In germline, CDR1 is LNHDA, CDR2 SQIVND (reference sequence). V was clipped by 7 bases and J by 4 bases, with 16 bases between them. The CDR3 DNA follows: TGTGCCAGTATGAAGGGGTCGAAGGGCTATGGCTACACCTTC. This codes for CASMKGSKGYGYTF.

The V and J genes are TRBV30 and TRBJ2-7; the match to TRBD1 covers 9 bases. Germline loops: CDR1 GTSNPN, CDR2 SVGIG (reference sequence). The V gene end was trimmed by 3 bases and the J gene end by 8 bases; junction bases not matched to a gene: 5. The CDR3 extends over 12 amino acids. The CDR3 protein is CAWSGQGTKQYF. The CDR3 region has the DNA TGTGCCTGGAGCGGACAGGGGACGAAGCAGTACTTC.

This chain links TRBV6-1 with TRBJ2-5; the D is unclear. V was shortened by 0 bases and J by 3 bases, with 14 bases between the two germline ends. The germline V gene encodes CDR1 MNHNS and CDR2 SASEGT. CDR3 length equals 16 residues. The CDR3, as DNA: TGTGCCAGCAGTGAAGCAGGCAGGAGACTGAAAGAGACCCAGTACTTC. It encodes CASSEAGRRLKETQYF.

The chain joins TRBV7-3 to TRBJ2-1; D may correspond to TRBD1 or TRBD2 (5 bases each). V lost 5 bases and J lost 4, with 15 bases in between. Germline CDR1 is SGHTA and CDR2 is FQGTGA. This CDR3 has 15 amino acids. The CDR3 spells CASSAPGTAYNEQFF. CDR3 in DNA: TGTGCCAGCAGCGCACCGGGGACCGCTTACAATGAGCAGTTCTTC.

The V call is TRBV11-2, the J call TRBJ2-7; no reliable D call. The CDR3 extends over 13 amino acids. Germline values: CDR1 SGHAT, CDR2 FQNNGV. V gave up 2 bases and J gave up 4 bases, with 9 bases separating them. DNA for the CDR3: TGTGCCAGCAGCTTATCGCCCCAGTACGAGCAGTACTTC. Amino acid sequence: CASSLSPQYEQYF.

This clone appeared a few times. This chain uses TRBV2 with TRBJ1-4, with TRBD1 matching 7 bases. Trimming removed 4 bases from V and 7 bases from J; junction bases left unmatched: 6. The CDR3 spans 14 residues. CDR1 SNHLY and CDR2 FYNNEI come from the germline V gene. The DNA for the CDR3 is TGTGCCAGCAGTGCGGCCCCAGGGGGTGAAAAACTGTTTTTT. Its protein is CASSAAPGGEKLFF.

V is TRBV19 and J is TRBJ1-5; no clear D. CDR3 length: 14 residues. Germline V CDR1 and CDR2: LNHDA, SQIVND (reference sequence). The germline V and J ends were trimmed by 5 bases and 7 bases, with 15 bases remaining between them. In nucleotides, the CDR3 is TGTGCCAGTAGTCCTTACACTAAAGGGCAGCCCCAGCATTTT. Amino acids: CASSPYTKGQPQHF.

The rearrangement joins TRBV5-1 to TRBJ1-2; no definite D call. Germline assignment: CDR1 SGHRS and CDR2 YFSETQ. Trimming took 4 bases from V and 1 from J, leaving 8 bases between them. The CDR3 has 13 amino acids. The CDR3 bases are TGCGCCAGCAGCCCTGCGGTTAACTATGGCTACACCTTC. Residues: CASSPAVNYGYTF.

CDR3 nucleotide sequence: TGTGCCAGCAGCAGGGTCCGGATTGAAGCTTTCTTT. Translating it yields CASSRVRIEAFF. This chain joins TRBV5-6 and TRBJ1-1, with D uncertain. CDR1 and CDR2 from the germline V gene are SGHDT and YYEEEE. The CDR3 runs 12 residues. Trimming stripped 4 bases from V and 7 bases from J, with 11 bases between. Drawing the rest from reference TRBV5-6 and TRBJ1-1, the complete variable domain is DAGVTQSPTHLIKTRGQQVTLRCSPKSGHDTVSWYQQALGQGPQFIFQYYEEEERQRGNFPDRFSGHQFPNYSSELNVNALLLGDSALYLCASSRVRIEAFFGQGTRLTVV.

The rearrangement uses TRBV12-5 and TRBJ2-1, with 11 bases matching TRBD2. Trimming at V came to 6 bases and at J to 5 bases, leaving 12 bases not matched to a gene. There are 17 residues in the CDR3. The V gene's germline CDR1 is LGHNT and CDR2 FRNRAP. In DNA, the CDR3 is TGTGCTAGTGGCCCTTATACCGGGACTAGCGGAAACAATGAGCAGTTCTTC. This encodes CASGPYTGTSGNNEQFF.

V usage is TRBV27 and J usage is TRBJ2-1; TRBD2 agrees at 12 bases. The CDR3 has 17 amino acids. After removal of 4 bases from V and 4 bases from J, the junction contained 8 bases not matched to a gene. Per germline, CDR1 MNHEY and CDR2 SMNVEV (reference sequence). In DNA form, the CDR3 reads TGTGCCAGCAGTTCAAGACTAGCGGGAGTGAGATACAATGAGCAGTTCTTC. This encodes CASSSRLAGVRYNEQFF.

The chain employs TRBV6-1 and TRBJ1-5, with 9 bases fitting TRBD1. The trim removed 8 bases at V and 6 bases at J, leaving 2 bases unmatched. The CDR3 totals 12 residues. CDR1 is MNHNS, CDR2 SASEGT, per germline. CDR3 coding DNA: TGTGCCAGCGGGGGACAGGGTCAGCCCCAGCATTTT. This translates into CASGGQGQPQHF.

The rearrangement joins TRBV19 to TRBJ2-7, with D tentatively TRBD1 (5 bases). The CDR3 is 14 amino acids. Trimming left V 4 bases short and J 2 bases short, with 12 bases between. Germline CDR1 and CDR2: LNHDA and SQIVND (reference sequence). CDR3: CASSSTIRAYEQYF. The CDR3 DNA reads as TGTGCCAGTAGTAGTACGATCAGGGCCTACGAGCAGTACTTC.

The chain is built from TRBV5-1 and TRBJ2-2; 7 bases agree with TRBD2. Germline V gives CDR1 SGHRS, CDR2 YFSETQ. The V segment lost 5 bases and the J segment 2 bases; nucleotides outside the gene matches: 6. The CDR3 runs 15 residues. The CDR3 spells CASRTLAVNTGELFF. CDR3 in DNA: TGCGCCAGCAGAACGCTAGCGGTTAACACCGGGGAGCTGTTTTTT.